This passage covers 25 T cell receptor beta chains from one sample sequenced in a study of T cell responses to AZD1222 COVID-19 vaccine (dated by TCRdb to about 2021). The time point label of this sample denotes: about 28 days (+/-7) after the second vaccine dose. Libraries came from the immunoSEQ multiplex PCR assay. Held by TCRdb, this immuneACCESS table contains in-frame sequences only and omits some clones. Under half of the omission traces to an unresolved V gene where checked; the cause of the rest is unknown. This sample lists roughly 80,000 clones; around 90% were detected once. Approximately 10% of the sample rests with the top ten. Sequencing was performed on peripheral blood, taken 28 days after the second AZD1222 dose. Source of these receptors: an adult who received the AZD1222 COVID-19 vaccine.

CDR3 in amino acids: CASTQGSSGNTIYF. CDR3 in DNA: TGTGCCAGTACACAGGGCTCCTCTGGAAACACCATATATTTT. The chain uses TRBV19 and TRBJ1-3; possible D gene TRBD1, 6 bases. The germline V gene has CDR1 LNHDA and CDR2 SQIVND (reference sequence). Trimming took 7 bases from V and 0 from J, leaving 10 bases between them. This CDR3 spans 14 amino acids.

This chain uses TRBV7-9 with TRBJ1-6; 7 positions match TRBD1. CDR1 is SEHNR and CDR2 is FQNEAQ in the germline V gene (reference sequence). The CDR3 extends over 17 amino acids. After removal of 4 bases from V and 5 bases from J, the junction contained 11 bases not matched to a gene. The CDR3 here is CASSSLGGTEDNSPLHF. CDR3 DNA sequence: TGTGCCAGCAGCTCCCTTGGGGGGACAGAAGATAATTCACCCCTCCACTTT. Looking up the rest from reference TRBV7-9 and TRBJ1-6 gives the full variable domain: DTGVSQNPRHKITKRGQNVTFRCDPISEHNRLYWYRQTLGQGPEFLTYFQNEAQLEKSRLLSDRFSAERPKGSFSTLEIQRTEQGDSAMYLCASSSLGGTEDNSPLHFGNGTRLTVT.

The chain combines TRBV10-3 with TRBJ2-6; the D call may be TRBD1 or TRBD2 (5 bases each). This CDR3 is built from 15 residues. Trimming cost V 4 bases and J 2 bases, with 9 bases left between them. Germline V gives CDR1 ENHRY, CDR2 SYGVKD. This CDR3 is CAISGDGAGANVLTF. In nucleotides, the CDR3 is TGTGCCATCAGTGGGGACGGCGCTGGGGCCAACGTCCTGACTTTC.

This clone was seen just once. CDR3 DNA: TGTGCCAGCATCCCGACTAGCGGTCATTCCGGAGTTAGCACAGATACGCAGTATTTT. It encodes CASIPTSGHSGVSTDTQYF. The rearrangement joins TRBV7-2 to TRBJ2-3; 9 bases map to TRBD2. Germline lookup yields CDR1 SGHTA and CDR2 FQGNSA. With V trimmed by 7 bases and J by 0 bases, 17 bases remained unmatched. This CDR3 has 19 amino acids.

In DNA, the CDR3 is TGTGCCAGTAGTATATTTGGAACCACTGAAGCTTTCTTT. Its translation is CASSIFGTTEAFF. This chain links TRBV19 with TRBJ1-1; no clear D. The CDR3 consists of 13 residues. CDR1 is LNHDA, CDR2 SQIVND, per germline (reference sequence). The V end was cut by 2 bases, the J end by 4 bases, with 8 bases between.

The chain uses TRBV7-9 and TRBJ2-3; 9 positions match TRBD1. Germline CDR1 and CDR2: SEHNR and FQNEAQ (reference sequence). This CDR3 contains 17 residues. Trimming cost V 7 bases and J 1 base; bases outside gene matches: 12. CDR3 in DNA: TGTGCCAGCATCCACAGTTCCGGGACAGGGCGCACAGATACGCAGTATTTT. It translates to CASIHSSGTGRTDTQYF.

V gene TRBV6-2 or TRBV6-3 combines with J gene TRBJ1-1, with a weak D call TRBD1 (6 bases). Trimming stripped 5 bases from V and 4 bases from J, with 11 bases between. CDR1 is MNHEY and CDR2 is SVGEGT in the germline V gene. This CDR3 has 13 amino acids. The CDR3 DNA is TGTGCCAGCAGTCGCGGGGGGCTCACTGAAGCTTTCTTT. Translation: CASSRGGLTEAFF.

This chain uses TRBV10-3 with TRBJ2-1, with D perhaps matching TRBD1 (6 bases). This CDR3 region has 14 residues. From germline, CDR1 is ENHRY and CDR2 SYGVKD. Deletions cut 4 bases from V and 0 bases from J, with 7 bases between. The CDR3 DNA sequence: TGTGCCATCAGTGGGGACATCTCCTACAATGAGCAGTTCTTC. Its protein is CAISGDISYNEQFF.

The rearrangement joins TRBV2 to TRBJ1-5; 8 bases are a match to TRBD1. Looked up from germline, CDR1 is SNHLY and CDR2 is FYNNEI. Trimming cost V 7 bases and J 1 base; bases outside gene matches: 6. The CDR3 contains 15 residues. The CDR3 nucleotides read TGTGCCAGCAAAGCAGGGGGCCTGAGCAATCAGCCCCAGCATTTT. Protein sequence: CASKAGGLSNQPQHF.

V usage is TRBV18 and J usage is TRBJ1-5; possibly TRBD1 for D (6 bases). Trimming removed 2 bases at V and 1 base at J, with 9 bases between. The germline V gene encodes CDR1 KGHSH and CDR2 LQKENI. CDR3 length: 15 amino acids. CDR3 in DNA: TGTGCCAGCTCACCAGAGGGGGTCAGCAATCAGCCCCAGCATTTT. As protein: CASSPEGVSNQPQHF.

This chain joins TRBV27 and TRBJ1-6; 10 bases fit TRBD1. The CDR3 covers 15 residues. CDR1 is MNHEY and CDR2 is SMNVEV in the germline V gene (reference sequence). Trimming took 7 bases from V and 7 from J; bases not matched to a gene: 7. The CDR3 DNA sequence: TGTGCCAGCAACGCGCCGGGACAGGGGAATTCACCCCTCCACTTT. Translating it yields CASNAPGQGNSPLHF.

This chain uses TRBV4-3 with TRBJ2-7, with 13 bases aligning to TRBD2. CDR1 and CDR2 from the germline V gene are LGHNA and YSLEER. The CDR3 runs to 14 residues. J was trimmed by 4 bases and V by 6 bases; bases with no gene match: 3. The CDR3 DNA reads TGCGCCAGCAGTCAGGGACTAGCGGGGTACGAGCAGTACTTC. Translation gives CASSQGLAGYEQYF.

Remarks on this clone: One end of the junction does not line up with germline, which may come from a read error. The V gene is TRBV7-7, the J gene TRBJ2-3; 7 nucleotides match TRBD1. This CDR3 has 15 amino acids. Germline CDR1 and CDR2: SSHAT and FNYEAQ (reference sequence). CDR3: CASSPNRGAGDTQYF. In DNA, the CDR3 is TGTGCTAGCAGCCCAAACAGGGGCGCGGGAGATACGCAGTATTTT.

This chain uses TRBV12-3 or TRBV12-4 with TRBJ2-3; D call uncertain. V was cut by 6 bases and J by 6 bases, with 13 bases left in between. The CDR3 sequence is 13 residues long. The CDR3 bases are TGTGCCAGCAGCCCGGGCCCCTATGATACGCAGTATTTT. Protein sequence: CASSPGPYDTQYF.

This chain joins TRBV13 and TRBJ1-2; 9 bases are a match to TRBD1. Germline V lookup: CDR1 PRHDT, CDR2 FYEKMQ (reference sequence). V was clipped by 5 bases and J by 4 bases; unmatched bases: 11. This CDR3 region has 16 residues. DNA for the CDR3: TGTGCCAGCAGCCAGGGAGAGACAGGGGGTCTCTATGGCTACACCTTC. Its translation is CASSQGETGGLYGYTF.

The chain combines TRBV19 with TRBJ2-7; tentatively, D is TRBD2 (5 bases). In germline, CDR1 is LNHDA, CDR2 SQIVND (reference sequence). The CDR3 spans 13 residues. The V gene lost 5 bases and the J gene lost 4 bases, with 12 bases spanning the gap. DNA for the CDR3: TGTGCCAGTAGTCCAGACGGGGTTTACGAGCAGTACTTC. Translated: CASSPDGVYEQYF. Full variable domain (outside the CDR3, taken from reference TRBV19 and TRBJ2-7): DGGITQSPKYLFRKEGQNVTLSCEQNLNHDAMYWYRQDPGQGLRLIYYSQIVNDFQKGDIAEGYSVSREKKESFPLTVTSAQKNPTAFYLCASSPDGVYEQYFGPGTRLTVT.

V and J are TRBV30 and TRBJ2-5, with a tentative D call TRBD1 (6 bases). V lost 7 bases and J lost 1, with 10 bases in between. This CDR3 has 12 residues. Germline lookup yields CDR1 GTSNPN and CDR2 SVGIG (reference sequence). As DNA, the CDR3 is TGTGCCTTGGGACAATCCCAAGAGACCCAGTACTTC. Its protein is CALGQSQETQYF.

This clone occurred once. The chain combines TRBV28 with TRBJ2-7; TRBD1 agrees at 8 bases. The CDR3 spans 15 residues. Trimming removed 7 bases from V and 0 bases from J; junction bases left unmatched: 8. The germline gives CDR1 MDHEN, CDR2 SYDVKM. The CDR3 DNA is TGTGCCAGCATCCATGGGACAGGTGTCTCCTACGAGCAGTACTTC. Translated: CASIHGTGVSYEQYF.

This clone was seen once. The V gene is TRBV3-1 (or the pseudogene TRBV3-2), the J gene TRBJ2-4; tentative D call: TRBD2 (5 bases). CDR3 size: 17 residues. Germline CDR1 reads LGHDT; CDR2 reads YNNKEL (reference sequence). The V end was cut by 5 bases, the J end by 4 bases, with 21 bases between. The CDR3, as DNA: TGTGCCAGCAGCAGAGGGCTTCCCATTCAAAGAAAAAACATTCAGTACTTC. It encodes CASSRGLPIQRKNIQYF.

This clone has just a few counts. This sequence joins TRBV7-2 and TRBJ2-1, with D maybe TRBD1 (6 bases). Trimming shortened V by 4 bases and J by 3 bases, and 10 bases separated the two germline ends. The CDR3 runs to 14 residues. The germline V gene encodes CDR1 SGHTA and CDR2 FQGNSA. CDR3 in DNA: TGTGCCAGCAGCTGGGGACAATACTACAATGAGCAGTTCTTC. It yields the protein CASSWGQYYNEQFF.

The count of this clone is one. CDR3: CASSIGRGRVTEAFF. The CDR3 region has the DNA TGTGCCAGTAGTATCGGCAGGGGGCGAGTCACTGAAGCTTTCTTT. The rearrangement joins TRBV19 to TRBJ1-1; TRBD1 aligns across 8 bases. V was pared by 3 bases and J by 4 bases, with 7 bases of the junction left unmatched. CDR3 length: 15 amino acids. From germline, CDR1 is LNHDA and CDR2 SQIVND (reference sequence).

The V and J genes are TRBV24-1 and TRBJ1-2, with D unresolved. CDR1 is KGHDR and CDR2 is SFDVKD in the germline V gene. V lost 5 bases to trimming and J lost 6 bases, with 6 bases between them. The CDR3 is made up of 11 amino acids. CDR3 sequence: CATSAADGYTF. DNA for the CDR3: TGTGCCACCAGTGCGGCGGATGGCTACACCTTC.

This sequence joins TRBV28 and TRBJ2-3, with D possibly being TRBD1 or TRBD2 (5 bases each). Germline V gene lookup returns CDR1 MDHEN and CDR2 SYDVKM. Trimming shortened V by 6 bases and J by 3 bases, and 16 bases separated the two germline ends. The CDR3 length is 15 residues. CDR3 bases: TGTGCCAGCAGCCAACCGGGACGGGGAACAGATACGCAGTATTTT. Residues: CASSQPGRGTDTQYF.

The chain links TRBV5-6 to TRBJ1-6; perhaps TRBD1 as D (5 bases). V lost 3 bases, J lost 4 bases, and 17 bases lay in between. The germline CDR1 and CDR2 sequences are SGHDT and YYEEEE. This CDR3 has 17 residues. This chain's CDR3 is CASSYKGVREYNSPLHF. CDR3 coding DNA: TGTGCCAGCAGCTATAAAGGGGTGCGGGAGTATAATTCACCCCTCCACTTT. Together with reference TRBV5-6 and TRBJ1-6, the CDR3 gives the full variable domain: DAGVTQSPTHLIKTRGQQVTLRCSPKSGHDTVSWYQQALGQGPQFIFQYYEEEERQRGNFPDRFSGHQFPNYSSELNVNALLLGDSALYLCASSYKGVREYNSPLHFGNGTRLTVT.

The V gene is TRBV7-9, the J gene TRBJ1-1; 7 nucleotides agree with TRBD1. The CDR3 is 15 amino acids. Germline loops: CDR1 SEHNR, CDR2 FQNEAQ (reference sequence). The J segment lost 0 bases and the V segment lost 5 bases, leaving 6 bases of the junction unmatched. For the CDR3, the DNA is TGTGCCAGCAGCCCCTGGACAGGTATGAACACTGAAGCTTTCTTT. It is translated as CASSPWTGMNTEAFF.